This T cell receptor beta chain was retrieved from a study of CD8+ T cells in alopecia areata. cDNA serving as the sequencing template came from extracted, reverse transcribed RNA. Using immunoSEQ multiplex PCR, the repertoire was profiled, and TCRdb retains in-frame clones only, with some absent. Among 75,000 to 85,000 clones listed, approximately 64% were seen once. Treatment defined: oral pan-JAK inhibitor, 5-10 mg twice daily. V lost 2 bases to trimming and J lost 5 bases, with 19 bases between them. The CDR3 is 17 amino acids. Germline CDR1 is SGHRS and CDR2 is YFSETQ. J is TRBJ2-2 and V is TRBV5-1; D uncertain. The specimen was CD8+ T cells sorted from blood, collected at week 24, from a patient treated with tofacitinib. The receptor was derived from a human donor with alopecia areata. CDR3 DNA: TGCGCCAGCAGCTTTGGAGACGGACGGTTTATAACCGGGGAGCTGTTTTTT. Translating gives CASSFGDGRFITGELFF.